One and the same sample provided the 32 T cell receptor beta chains below, sequenced in a study of OX40 agonist ivuxolimab in advanced cancers. Library creation used the immunoSEQ multiplex PCR assay. The source is immuneACCESS, and TCRdb retained only in-frame sequences with V and J called. Part of the clones is not carried over; for the studies checked, unresolved V genes explain less than half of this, and the remainder is unexplained. This sample has over 30,000 clones in its table, and about four fifths of those were observed once. The ten largest clones capture approximately 2.4% of the sample. The source was CD4+ or CD8+ T cells sorted from blood, collected in a trial of the OX40 agonist ivuxolimab. The receptors come from an adult with an advanced solid tumor such as melanoma, head and neck, liver or kidney cancer.

This clone was seen only once. One junction end disagrees with the germline gene, perhaps due to a read error. V is TRBV5-4 and J is TRBJ2-6; no clear D gene. The CDR3 is made up of 16 amino acids. Germline-derived CDR1 and CDR2 are SGHNT and YYREEE (reference sequence). CDR3 nucleotide sequence: TGTGCCAGCGGCTTGGCAGGCGGTACTGGGGCCAACGTCCTGACTTTC. Protein: CASGLAGGTGANVLTF.

This clone was counted a single time. The chain has TRBV19 and TRBJ2-7; 9 nucleotides match TRBD2. Looked up from germline, CDR1 is LNHDA and CDR2 is SQIVND (reference sequence). Trimming at V came to 5 bases and at J to 0 bases, leaving 8 bases not matched to a gene. The length of the CDR3 is 16 residues. CDR3 nucleotides: TGTGCCAGTAGTTCCCGTAGCGGGAGACCCTCCTACGAGCAGTACTTC. Protein sequence: CASSSRSGRPSYEQYF. Full variable domain (remainder filled in from reference TRBV19 and TRBJ2-7): DGGITQSPKYLFRKEGQNVTLSCEQNLNHDAMYWYRQDPGQGLRLIYYSQIVNDFQKGDIAEGYSVSREKKESFPLTVTSAQKNPTAFYLCASSSRSGRPSYEQYFGPGTRLTVT.

A few counts support this clone. This rearrangement joins TRBV4-1 to TRBJ2-7; 8 bases line up with TRBD1. Germline V gene data show CDR1 as MGHRA and CDR2 as YSYEKL. The CDR3 runs to 14 residues. With V trimmed by 5 bases and J by 1 base, 4 bases remained unmatched. In nucleotides, the CDR3 is TGCGCCAGCAGCAAGACAGGGGATTCCTACGAGCAGTACTTC. It translates to CASSKTGDSYEQYF.

The chain couples TRBV7-9 to TRBJ2-5, with D maybe TRBD2 (5 bases). Germline V lookup: CDR1 SEHNR, CDR2 FQNEAQ (reference sequence). The CDR3 runs 14 residues. V was trimmed by 1 base and J by 7 bases, leaving 13 bases between them. The CDR3 DNA reads TGTGCCAGCAGCTTAGGGGAGCCATTAGGGACCCAGTACTTC. Translating it yields CASSLGEPLGTQYF.

The V gene is TRBV20-1, the J gene TRBJ2-3; D remains ambiguous. The CDR3 runs to 10 residues. Germline-derived CDR1 and CDR2 are DFQATT and SNEGSKA (reference sequence). V was pared by 3 bases and J by 5 bases, with 3 bases between. The DNA for the CDR3 is TGCAGTGCTAGTCTAGATACGCAGTATTTT. It yields the protein CSASLDTQYF.

The V gene is TRBV7-2, the J gene TRBJ2-5; the D call may be TRBD1 or TRBD2 (5 bases each). The CDR3 spans 14 residues. V was cut by 5 bases and J by 4 bases, with 14 bases left in between. In germline, CDR1 is SGHTA, CDR2 FQGNSA. The CDR3 coding sequence is TGTGCCAGCAGCCGAGCGGCAGGGCGAGAGACCCAGTACTTC. Translating it yields CASSRAAGRETQYF.

This chain joins TRBV28 and TRBJ1-2; possibly TRBD1 for D (6 bases). The CDR3 consists of 13 residues. The V end lost 5 bases, the J end lost 4 bases, and 11 bases lay between the germline ends. The germline gives CDR1 MDHEN, CDR2 SYDVKM. CDR3 DNA sequence: TGTGCCAGCAGTGGGGGCAGTATCTATGGCTACACCTTC. Residues: CASSGGSIYGYTF.

The V call is TRBV4-3, the J call TRBJ2-6; D is undetermined. Per germline, CDR1 LGHNA and CDR2 YSLEER. V was clipped by 0 bases and J by 0 bases, with 12 bases between them. The CDR3 spans 18 residues. The CDR3: CASSQDLRQFSGANVLTF. The DNA of the CDR3 is TGCGCCAGCAGCCAAGATCTACGCCAGTTCTCTGGGGCCAACGTCCTGACTTTC.

Comment on this clone: One end of the junction varies from germline; a read error may be responsible. Within the sample, other DNA sequences also encode this same CDR3. J is TRBJ2-2 and V is TRBV5-1, with D uncertain. CDR1 SGHRS and CDR2 YFSETQ come from the germline V gene. The CDR3 covers 13 residues. CDR3 DNA sequence: TGCGCCAGTGCGACGACGAACACCGGAGAGCTGTTTTTT. Amino acids: CASATTNTGELFF.

The chain employs TRBV29-1 and TRBJ2-3; 13 nucleotides agree with TRBD2. The junction had 7 bases not matched to a gene; V was cut back by 7 bases and J by 6 bases. CDR1 is SQVTM, CDR2 ANQGSEA, per germline. CDR3 length equals 14 residues. In DNA, the CDR3 is TGCAGCGCTGATGGACTAGCGGGAGAGGATACGCAGTATTTT. It codes for CSADGLAGEDTQYF.

J is TRBJ2-3 and V is TRBV9; TRBD2 aligns across 10 bases. CDR1 and CDR2 (germline): SGDLS, YYNGEE. The CDR3 runs to 14 residues. V gave up 1 base and J gave up 5 bases; unmatched junction bases: 1. The CDR3 DNA is TGTGCCAGCAGCGTAAGGACTAGCGGAGATACGCAGTATTTT. This sequence encodes CASSVRTSGDTQYF.

The chain recombines TRBV19 with TRBJ1-1, with TRBD1 identical over 7 bases. Germline V lookup: CDR1 LNHDA, CDR2 SQIVND (reference sequence). The ends lost 6 bases at V and 5 bases at J; junction bases unmatched: 15. CDR3 size: 16 residues. CDR3 DNA sequence: TGTGCCAGTAGCCCTGTTTCAGGGGGGGAATTAACTGAAGCTTTCTTT. Translated, it gives CASSPVSGGELTEAFF.

This clone turned up a few times. The chain carries TRBV9 and TRBJ1-2, with 7 bases matching TRBD1. Germline CDR1 is SGDLS and CDR2 is YYNGEE. Trimming at V came to 3 bases and at J to 1 base, leaving 6 bases not matched to a gene. CDR3 length equals 15 residues. The CDR3 spells CASSERTGLNYGYTF. The CDR3 DNA sequence: TGTGCCAGCAGCGAGCGGACAGGACTTAACTATGGCTACACCTTC.

This chain's CDR3 is CASSSQGRETQYF. The CDR3 DNA reads TGTGCCAGTAGTTCACAGGGAAGGGAGACCCAGTACTTC. V and J are TRBV19 and TRBJ2-5; possibly TRBD1 for D (6 bases). Germline V gene sequence: CDR1 LNHDA, CDR2 SQIVND (reference sequence). The CDR3 consists of 13 residues. The V gene lost 5 bases and the J gene lost 5 bases, with 12 bases spanning the gap.

The genes are TRBV27 and TRBJ2-5; D may be TRBD1 or TRBD2 (5 bases each). V was shortened by 3 bases and J by 4 bases, with 21 bases between the two germline ends. The CDR3 covers 17 residues. Germline V gene data show CDR1 as MNHEY and CDR2 as SMNVEV (reference sequence). The CDR3 sequence is CASSFSPGPKLGETQYF. As DNA, the CDR3 is TGTGCCAGCAGTTTCTCGCCGGGGCCTAAGCTGGGAGAGACCCAGTACTTC.

V and J are TRBV5-1 and TRBJ2-2, with TRBD2 as a possible D gene (6 bases). CDR1 SGHRS and CDR2 YFSETQ come from the germline V gene. The germline V and J ends were trimmed by 0 bases and 0 bases, with 6 bases remaining between them. This CDR3 region has 15 residues. CDR3 coding DNA: TGCGCCAGCAGCTTGGGCGGGGCGAACACCGGGGAGCTGTTTTTT. Encoded protein: CASSLGGANTGELFF.

The genes are TRBV5-4 and TRBJ2-2; 7 bases match TRBD1. Germline lookup yields CDR1 SGHNT and CDR2 YYREEE (reference sequence). V gave up 0 bases and J gave up 4 bases; unmatched junction bases: 6. The CDR3 runs 16 residues. CDR3 in DNA: TGTGCCAGCAGCTTGGTAAACAGGGGTGGCACCGGGGAGCTGTTTTTT. Its translation: CASSLVNRGGTGELFF.

This clone was counted a single time. This rearrangement joins TRBV9 to TRBJ2-1, with a tentative D call TRBD1 (6 bases). The CDR3 spans 15 residues. The V gene's germline CDR1 is SGDLS and CDR2 YYNGEE. V gave up 4 bases and J gave up 6 bases, with 17 bases separating them. The CDR3 nucleotides read TGTGCCAGCAGCCTCCTAGGACAGTTCCCCAATGAGCAGTTCTTC. This codes for CASSLLGQFPNEQFF.

This rearrangement joins TRBV6-6 to TRBJ1-2; D unresolved. V lost 2 bases, J lost 8 bases, and 12 bases lay in between. The CDR3 loop spans 13 amino acids. Germline V gene sequence: CDR1 MNHNY, CDR2 SVGAGI (reference sequence). CDR3 sequence reads: CASSYRPGEGYTF. CDR3 DNA: TGTGCCAGCAGTTACAGGCCCGGAGAGGGCTACACCTTC.

A remark on this clone: One end of the junction varies from germline; a read error may be responsible. The chain combines TRBV7-7 with TRBJ2-7; possibly TRBD1 for D (6 bases). CDR1 is SSHAT and CDR2 is FNYEAQ in the germline V gene (reference sequence). The CDR3 has 13 amino acids. The CDR3 protein is CASSPAGEYEQYF. As DNA, the CDR3 is TGTGCTAGCAGCCCAGCAGGGGAATACGAGCAGTACTTC.

This chain joins TRBV9 and TRBJ2-1, with D maybe TRBD2 (7 bases). V was shortened by 3 bases and J by 8 bases, with 18 bases between the two germline ends. The CDR3 runs to 15 residues. Germline CDR1 SGDLS, CDR2 YYNGEE. DNA of the CDR3: TGTGCCAGCAGCGACACGGGAGGCCCAGGGGATGAGCAGTTCTTC. Protein sequence: CASSDTGGPGDEQFF. The whole variable domain, remainder taken from reference TRBV9 and TRBJ2-1, is DSGVTQTPKHLITATGQRVTLRCSPRSGDLSVYWYQQSLDQGLQFLIQYYNGEERAKGNILERFSAQQFPDLHSELNLSSLELGDSALYFCASSDTGGPGDEQFFGPGTRLTVL.

This clone was detected once. The chain uses TRBV15 and TRBJ2-5, with D unclear. The CDR3 runs to 13 residues. V shed 6 bases and J shed 3 bases, with 11 bases lying between them. The V gene's germline CDR1 is LNHNV and CDR2 YYDKDF (reference sequence). The CDR3 reads CATRANQEETQYF. The CDR3, as DNA: TGTGCCACCAGAGCCAACCAGGAAGAGACCCAGTACTTC.

J is TRBJ1-4 and V is TRBV7-8, with D unclear. The germline V gene has CDR1 SGHVS and CDR2 FQNEAQ. V lost 6 bases to trimming and J lost 4 bases, with 6 bases between them. The CDR3 extends over 12 amino acids. The CDR3 protein is CASSFLNEKLFF. The CDR3 coding sequence is TGTGCCAGCAGTTTCCTTAATGAAAAACTGTTTTTT.

CDR3 bases: TGTGCCAGCAGTTACCGGAGCGGCGGCTACACCTTC. Its protein product is CASSYRSGGYTF. This chain connects TRBV6-5 to TRBJ1-2, with D unresolved. The germline V gene encodes CDR1 MNHEY and CDR2 SVGAGI. Trimming left V 2 bases short and J 8 bases short, with 9 bases between. The CDR3 covers 12 residues.

The CDR3 spells CASSLRGGGNTIYF. The CDR3 DNA reads TGTGCCAGCAGCCTCAGGGGGGGCGGAAACACCATATATTTT. The chain couples TRBV6-6 to TRBJ1-3, with 7 bases identical to TRBD1. The length of the CDR3 is 14 residues. Trimming cost V 6 bases and J 4 bases; bases outside gene matches: 6. The germline V gene has CDR1 MNHNY and CDR2 SVGAGI (reference sequence).

In its sample, this clone was seen a few times. The CDR3 is CASSPRDREDVGYTF. In DNA, the CDR3 is TGTGCCAGCTCACCAAGGGACAGGGAAGACGTTGGCTACACCTTC. The chain joins TRBV18 to TRBJ1-2; TRBD1 agrees at 9 bases. Germline-derived CDR1 and CDR2 are KGHSH and LQKENI. The CDR3 loop spans 15 amino acids. V was pared by 2 bases and J by 7 bases, with 8 bases of the junction left unmatched.

This clone was seen only a few times. The chain links TRBV18 to TRBJ2-2; 7 bases are a match to TRBD1. Germline V gene data show CDR1 as KGHSH and CDR2 as LQKENI. The junction had 12 bases not matched to a gene; V was cut back by 10 bases and J by 4 bases. This CDR3 comprises 15 residues. CDR3 sequence: CATPKEGAGTGELFF. As DNA, the CDR3 is TGTGCCACCCCCAAAGAGGGGGCCGGCACCGGGGAGCTGTTTTTT. The entire variable domain, with the rest obtained from reference TRBV18 and TRBJ2-2, is as follows: NAGVMQNPRHLVRRRGQEARLRCSPMKGHSHVYWYRQLPEEGLKFMVYLQKENIIDESGMPKERFSAEFPKEGPSILRIQQVVRGDSAAYFCATPKEGAGTGELFFGEGSRLTVL.

V and J are TRBV6-6 and TRBJ1-2; D is ambiguous. The germline V and J ends were trimmed by 5 bases and 8 bases, with 9 bases remaining between them. The CDR3 sequence is 11 residues long. CDR1 is MNHNY and CDR2 is SVGAGI in the germline V gene (reference sequence). Here the CDR3 reads CASSITWGYTF. In nucleotides, the CDR3 is TGTGCCAGCAGTATTACCTGGGGCTACACCTTC.

The count of this clone is one. The CDR3 reads CASSLESNENEKLFF. CDR3 in DNA: TGCGCCAGCAGCTTGGAGTCGAATGAGAATGAAAAACTGTTTTTT. The chain recombines TRBV5-1 with TRBJ1-4; D is ambiguous. The length of the CDR3 is 15 residues. The germline CDR1 and CDR2 sequences are SGHRS and YFSETQ. V dropped 0 bases and J dropped 5 bases, with 11 bases sitting between them.

The V gene is TRBV4-3, the J gene TRBJ2-7; TRBD2 is a possible D gene (6 bases). This CDR3 has 18 amino acids. Trimming shortened V by 0 bases and J by 0 bases, and 18 bases separated the two germline ends. Per germline, CDR1 LGHNA and CDR2 YSLEER. CDR3 nucleotides: TGCGCCAGCAGCCAAGATTGGGTAGGAGGGGACCTCTCCTACGAGCAGTACTTC. Its translation is CASSQDWVGGDLSYEQYF.

The chain employs TRBV6-5 and TRBJ1-5; 8 nucleotides line up with TRBD1. This CDR3 has 14 residues. Germline lookup yields CDR1 MNHEY and CDR2 SVGAGI. The V and J ends lost 5 bases and 14 bases, in that order; junction bases with no gene match: 14. This CDR3 reads CASSRTDRVGHKHF. CDR3 nucleotides: TGTGCCAGCAGTAGAACGGACAGGGTGGGACATAAGCATTTT.

This clone is a singleton in its sample. The V call is TRBV10-2, the J call TRBJ1-4, with 8 bases lining up with TRBD1. The germline V gene has CDR1 WSHSY and CDR2 SAAADI. The CDR3 covers 15 residues. V lost 7 bases and J lost 7; bases outside the gene matches: 11. The CDR3 nucleotides are TGCGCCAGCACCCCCGAAGGACAGGGAATTGAAAAACTGTTTTTT. Its translation: CASTPEGQGIEKLFF.